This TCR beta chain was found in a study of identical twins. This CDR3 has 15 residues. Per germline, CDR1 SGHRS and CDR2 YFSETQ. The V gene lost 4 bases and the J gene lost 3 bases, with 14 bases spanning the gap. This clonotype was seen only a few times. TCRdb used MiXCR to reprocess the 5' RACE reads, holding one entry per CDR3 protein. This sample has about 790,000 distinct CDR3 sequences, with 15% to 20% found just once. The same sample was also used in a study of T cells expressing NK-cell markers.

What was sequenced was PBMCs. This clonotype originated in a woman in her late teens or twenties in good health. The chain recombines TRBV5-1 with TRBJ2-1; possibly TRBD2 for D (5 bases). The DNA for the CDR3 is TGCGCCAGCAGCGCCCCCAGCGGCTTCTACAATGAGCAGTTCTTC. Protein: CASSAPSGFYNEQFF.